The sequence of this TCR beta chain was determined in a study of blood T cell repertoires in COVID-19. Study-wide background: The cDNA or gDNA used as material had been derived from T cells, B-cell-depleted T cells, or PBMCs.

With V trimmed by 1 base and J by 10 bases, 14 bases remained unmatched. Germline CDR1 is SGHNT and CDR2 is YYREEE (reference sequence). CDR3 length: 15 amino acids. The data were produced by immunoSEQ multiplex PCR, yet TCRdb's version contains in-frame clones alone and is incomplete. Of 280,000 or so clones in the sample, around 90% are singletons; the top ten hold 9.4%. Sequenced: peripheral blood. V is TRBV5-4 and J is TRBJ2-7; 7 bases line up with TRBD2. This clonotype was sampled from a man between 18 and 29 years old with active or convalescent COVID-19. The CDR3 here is CASSLISYVRDYQYF. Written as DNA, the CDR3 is TGTGCCAGCAGCTTGATCTCCTATGTTCGGGACTATCAGTACTTC.